These 24 T cell receptor beta chains were sequenced from one sample in a study of blood T cell repertoires in COVID-19. The repertoire was sequenced with immunoSEQ multiplex PCR; TCRdb's copy has only in-frame clones and lacks some. The sample includes roughly 97,000 clones, 80% to 90% of them seen just once. Sequenced: peripheral blood. The origin of the receptors is a man aged 55 to 70 with acute or convalescent COVID-19.

The chain employs TRBV4-1 and TRBJ1-1; D might be TRBD1 (5 bases). From germline, CDR1 is MGHRA and CDR2 YSYEKL. The CDR3 runs to 14 residues. Trimming cost V 4 bases and J 0 bases, with 9 bases left between them. As DNA, the CDR3 is TGCGCCAGCAGCCCTCAGGGCTTGAACACTGAAGCTTTCTTT. Translation: CASSPQGLNTEAFF.

This clone was counted only a few times. V usage is TRBV7-2 and J usage is TRBJ1-1; 8 positions match TRBD1. This CDR3 has 16 amino acids. Germline V gene data show CDR1 as SGHTA and CDR2 as FQGNSA. The ends lost 3 bases at V and 0 bases at J; junction bases unmatched: 6. This CDR3 is CASSLRRTGLNTEAFF. The DNA for the CDR3 is TGTGCCAGCAGCTTGAGACGGACAGGGCTGAACACTGAAGCTTTCTTT.

This rearrangement joins TRBV7-2 to TRBJ1-5; TRBD1 matches at 9 bases. Germline CDR1 is SGHTA and CDR2 is FQGNSA. This CDR3 contains 15 residues. J lost 9 bases, V lost 3 bases, and 9 bases had no gene match. The DNA of the CDR3 is TGTGCCAGCAGCTTTTCGACCGGGACAGGGTTGCCCCAGCATTTT. This translates into CASSFSTGTGLPQHF.

The chain has TRBV10-3 and TRBJ2-1, with 8 nucleotides matching TRBD1. The CDR3 spans 14 residues. Germline loops: CDR1 ENHRY, CDR2 SYGVKD. V shed 5 bases and J 4 bases; nucleotides not matched to a gene: 4. This chain's CDR3 is CAISRGDRYNEQFF. The CDR3 nucleotides read TGTGCCATCAGTCGAGGGGACAGGTACAATGAGCAGTTCTTC.

V is TRBV30 and J is TRBJ1-3; 8 nucleotides agree with TRBD1. Germline-derived CDR1 and CDR2 are GTSNPN and SVGIG (reference sequence). The CDR3 loop spans 16 amino acids. J gave up 4 bases and V 3 bases, and 11 bases lay outside the gene matches. The CDR3 here is CAWSVILRGLGNTIYF. The CDR3 DNA follows: TGTGCCTGGAGCGTCATCCTCAGGGGGCTAGGAAACACCATATATTTT.

As DNA, the CDR3 is TGTGCCAGCAGTTTGGGAAGGGGGCGGAACTATGGCTACACCTTC. Residues: CASSLGRGRNYGYTF. The chain recombines TRBV28 with TRBJ1-2; 7 bases line up with TRBD1. V lost 3 bases and J lost 2; bases outside the gene matches: 6. Germline-derived CDR1 and CDR2 are MDHEN and SYDVKM. This CDR3 region has 15 residues.

V is TRBV3-1 (or the pseudogene TRBV3-2) and J is TRBJ1-2; TRBD1 matches at 10 bases. The length of the CDR3 is 17 residues. Germline-derived CDR1 and CDR2 are LGHDT and YNNKEL (reference sequence). J lost 6 bases, V lost 4 bases, and 14 bases had no gene match. The CDR3 is CASSLRDRGPSRNGYTF. The CDR3 bases are TGTGCCAGCAGCCTTCGGGACAGGGGCCCCTCTAGAAATGGCTACACCTTC.

The rearrangement joins TRBV18 to TRBJ1-1; D unclear. The CDR3 runs 13 residues. The germline V and J ends were trimmed by 3 bases and 7 bases, with 12 bases remaining between them. CDR1 and CDR2 (germline): KGHSH, LQKENI. The chain's CDR3 is CASSPGGNGEAFF. DNA of the CDR3: TGTGCCAGCTCACCGGGAGGGAATGGTGAAGCTTTCTTT. Full variable domain (rest looked up from reference TRBV18 and TRBJ1-1): NAGVMQNPRHLVRRRGQEARLRCSPMKGHSHVYWYRQLPEEGLKFMVYLQKENIIDESGMPKERFSAEFPKEGPSILRIQQVVRGDSAAYFCASSPGGNGEAFFGQGTRLTVV.

This chain connects TRBV3-1 (or the pseudogene TRBV3-2) to TRBJ2-5; 9 bases align to TRBD1. V was clipped by 4 bases and J by 4 bases; unmatched bases: 1. CDR1 is LGHDT, CDR2 YNNKEL, per germline (reference sequence). The CDR3 runs to 13 residues. CDR3 residues: CASSRDRVETQYF. DNA for the CDR3: TGTGCCAGCAGCCGGGACAGGGTAGAGACCCAGTACTTC.

In its sample, this clone was seen once. The chain carries TRBV18 and TRBJ1-1; D not resolved. V lost 0 bases and J lost 7, with 12 bases in between. The CDR3 runs to 14 residues. Germline values: CDR1 KGHSH, CDR2 LQKENI. The CDR3 DNA sequence: TGTGCCAGCTCACCACCCTTCGGTATTAGTGAAGCTTTCTTT. Protein product: CASSPPFGISEAFF.

The chain couples TRBV19 to TRBJ2-3; a weak D match, TRBD1 (6 bases). The germline V gene encodes CDR1 LNHDA and CDR2 SQIVND (reference sequence). V was trimmed by 3 bases and J by 2 bases, leaving 12 bases between them. The CDR3 extends over 15 amino acids. CDR3 region: CASSIQGKTTDTQYF. The DNA for the CDR3 is TGTGCCAGTAGTATCCAGGGGAAAACCACAGATACGCAGTATTTT.

This chain uses TRBV5-1 with TRBJ2-7; 7 bases are a match to TRBD1. This CDR3 has 15 amino acids. With 5 bases clipped from V and 2 bases from J, the junction kept 10 bases outside the gene matches. The germline V gene has CDR1 SGHRS and CDR2 YFSETQ. The CDR3 protein is CASSLQGYLAYEQYF. CDR3 DNA: TGCGCCAGCAGTTTACAGGGGTACTTGGCCTACGAGCAGTACTTC.

The rearrangement uses TRBV29-1 and TRBJ2-7, with a possible D match to TRBD1 (6 bases). Germline values: CDR1 SQVTM, CDR2 ANQGSEA. Trimming pared 4 bases from V and 2 bases from J, leaving 12 bases between. The CDR3 spans 13 residues. In DNA, the CDR3 is TGCAGCGTTGTCCCGGGACACCCCTACGAGCAGTACTTC. Its translation: CSVVPGHPYEQYF.

The chain is built from TRBV3-1 (or the pseudogene TRBV3-2) and TRBJ2-2; the D gene is possibly TRBD2 (5 bases). The CDR3 sequence is 14 residues long. Per the germline V gene, CDR1 is LGHDT and CDR2 is YNNKEL (reference sequence). V was cut by 4 bases and J by 0 bases, with 6 bases left in between. CDR3 residues: CASSRGSNTGELFF. CDR3 nucleotide sequence: TGTGCCAGCAGCCGAGGGTCGAACACCGGGGAGCTGTTTTTT.

V and J are TRBV4-2 and TRBJ2-2; 8 nucleotides line up with TRBD2. This CDR3 is 16 amino acids long. The germline V gene encodes CDR1 LGHNA and CDR2 YNFKEQ. The ends lost 1 base at V and 5 bases at J; junction bases unmatched: 6. The chain's CDR3 is CASSQGVAGRTGELFF. The CDR3 DNA reads TGTGCCAGCAGCCAAGGGGTAGCGGGGCGTACCGGGGAGCTGTTTTTT.

V and J are TRBV28 and TRBJ2-7, with 8 bases matching TRBD2. V shed 6 bases, J shed 4 bases, and the junction held 11 bases outside the gene matches. The CDR3 spans 15 residues. The germline V gene has CDR1 MDHEN and CDR2 SYDVKM. CDR3 protein: CASSPPGGAKYEQYF. CDR3 nucleotides: TGTGCCAGCAGCCCACCCGGGGGGGCTAAGTACGAGCAGTACTTC.

This clone appeared a single time. V gene TRBV20-1 combines with J gene TRBJ2-3; D unclear. V dropped 3 bases and J dropped 4 bases, with 5 bases sitting between them. This CDR3 spans 11 amino acids. The germline gives CDR1 DFQATT, CDR2 SNEGSKA (reference sequence). The CDR3 is CSASSPDTQYF. The CDR3 region has the DNA TGCAGTGCTAGTAGCCCAGATACGCAGTATTTT.

This chain links TRBV3-1 (or the pseudogene TRBV3-2) with TRBJ1-2; TRBD1 agrees at 8 bases. Germline CDR1 is LGHDT and CDR2 is YNNKEL (reference sequence). The length of the CDR3 is 17 residues. V shed 0 bases and J 0 bases; nucleotides not matched to a gene: 6. The CDR3 region has the DNA TGTGCCAGCAGCCAAGAGTCTTTGACAGGGGCTAACTATGGCTACACCTTC. This gives the protein CASSQESLTGANYGYTF.

This clone was seen more than once but under ten times. The gene calls are TRBV28 and TRBJ1-2; 7 nucleotides match TRBD1. With 4 bases clipped from V and 0 bases from J, the junction kept 11 bases outside the gene matches. Germline V gene sequence: CDR1 MDHEN, CDR2 SYDVKM. This CDR3 comprises 17 residues. In nucleotides, the CDR3 is TGTGCCAGCAGTTCGGGCACAGTCGGACAGGCTAACTATGGCTACACCTTC. This codes for CASSSGTVGQANYGYTF.

This rearrangement joins TRBV18 to TRBJ1-2, with 9 bases fitting TRBD1. V shed 3 bases and J 6 bases; nucleotides not matched to a gene: 5. The CDR3 has 14 amino acids. Per germline, CDR1 KGHSH and CDR2 LQKENI. For the CDR3, the DNA is TGTGCCAGCTCACCTAGGACAGGGGAAGATGGCTACACCTTC. Translation: CASSPRTGEDGYTF.

The V and J genes are TRBV2 and TRBJ1-4; TRBD1 aligns across 10 bases. CDR3 length: 14 amino acids. The germline gives CDR1 SNHLY, CDR2 FYNNEI. Trimming cost V 4 bases and J 6 bases; bases outside gene matches: 2. CDR3 in DNA: TGTGCCAGCAGTGGGGACAGGGGTTATGAAAAACTGTTTTTT. Amino acid sequence: CASSGDRGYEKLFF.

The chain joins TRBV7-3 to TRBJ2-6; no firm D call. Germline CDR1 SGHTA, CDR2 FQGTGA. The CDR3 is 16 residues long. The ends were cut back, 3 bases at V and 0 bases at J, with 9 bases in the middle. CDR3 sequence: CASSLLPSSGANVLTF. The CDR3 nucleotides are TGTGCCAGCAGCTTGCTCCCTAGCTCTGGGGCCAACGTCCTGACTTTC. Supplemented by reference TRBV7-3 and TRBJ2-6, the full variable domain reads GAGVSQTPSNKVTEKGKYVELRCDPISGHTALYWYRQSLGQGPEFLIYFQGTGAADDSGLPNDRFFAVRPEGSVSTLKIQRTERGDSAVYLCASSLLPSSGANVLTFGAGSRLTVL.

The chain recombines TRBV15 with TRBJ2-2, with 11 bases that match TRBD1. V gave up 3 bases and J gave up 4 bases; unmatched junction bases: 1. From germline, CDR1 is LNHNV and CDR2 YYDKDF (reference sequence). This CDR3 comprises 15 residues. The CDR3 here is CATSRDRGRTGELFF. In DNA, the CDR3 is TGTGCCACCAGCAGGGACAGGGGGCGCACCGGGGAGCTGTTTTTT.

CDR3 sequence: CASSSDPTRVYTGELFF. The DNA of the CDR3 is TGCGCCAGCAGCTCGGACCCAACTAGAGTCTACACCGGGGAGCTGTTTTTT. The J gene is TRBJ2-2, the V gene TRBV5-1; D perhaps matches TRBD2 (5 bases). Germline V gives CDR1 SGHRS, CDR2 YFSETQ. The CDR3 consists of 17 residues. Deletions cut 3 bases from V and 3 bases from J, with 18 bases between.